Sequencing of this T cell receptor (beta chain) was carried out in a study of immune cell composition in non-small cell lung cancer (dated by TCRdb to 2017 to 2019). Looking at the study overall: To assign histologic subtype, which was mostly lung adenocarcinoma or squamous cell carcinoma, H&E was combined with p63, CK5, Napsin A and TTF-1 immunohistochemistry. The subtype comparisons left out a few tumour specimens with TCR-beta data because those specimens were rare histological subtypes. TCR-beta sequencing (Adaptive Biotechnologies) was performed on 32 to 35 paired NSCLC tumour and non-adjacent lung specimens plus 26 tumour-only specimens. Supplementary cohort #1, 10 lung adenocarcinoma cases, had paired tumour/lung TCR-beta sequencing and TIL populations generated to assess tumour reactivity.

A two-step multiplex PCR amplified TCR-beta CDR3 regions from genomic DNA, and the second step of the PCR added Illumina-compatible adaptors. TCR-beta immunosequencing was carried out on an Illumina platform through the commercial immunoSEQ service. The original methods were these. Repertoires were described by productive clonality and by Top 10 Clones, which is the percentage of T-cell templates coming from the ten most frequent sequences. Values of productive clonality ranged from 0 to 1, with a monoclonal population indicated by a value of 1. Tumour-associated clones were defined as sequences comprising at least 0.1% of tumour T-cell templates but absent from matched non-adjacent lung, identified via log10 scatter plots. Analyses were done in GraphPad Prism7 and R, with Student's t-tests for two-group comparisons, ANOVA for stages, and linear regression for relationships. TCRdb carries this immuneACCESS record with in-frame sequences only. Its versions omit some clonotypes, under half of them owing to an unresolved V gene in the studies checked, with the rest unexplained. V and J calls and clone size are given by that table; D and trimming were obtained from the DNA. The sample records fewer than 3,500 clones, about 83% of which are singletons. Roughly 17% of the sample lies in the top ten.

Non-adjacent lung tissue from the same patient, taken as far from the tumour as possible and at least 3 cm away, was used for the normal lung samples. Frozen aliquots of unsorted single-cell suspensions were used for genomic DNA extraction with the QIAamp DNA kit. Tissues were received within 2 hours of resection and processed immediately into single-cell suspensions. Tissue was broken up mechanically, digested enzymatically with DNase I, collagenase I and hyaluronidase for around 30 minutes at 37 degrees C, and then filtered and RBC-lysed. What the work shows at the level of the full study, not this receptor alone: The reactivity cohort contained only roughly 11 cases, and the tumour-reactive clones were not shown to have sequences in common with the dominant in vivo tumour-associated clones. Across 9 to 11 adenocarcinoma cases, TIL tumour reactivity correlated strongly with maximal tumour-associated clone frequency but not with overall clonality. Nearly half of NSCLC cases had tumour-associated clones >0.5%, with about 80% of squamous carcinomas showing such clones compared with roughly 35% of adenocarcinomas. No significant correlation was found between smoking pack-years and tumour TCR-beta clonality.

The germline V gene supplies CDR1 SGHRS and CDR2 YFSETQ. At the junction V is shortened by 4 bases and J by 2 bases; bases outside the gene matches: 3. From the cysteine up to the phenylalanine, the CDR3 has a length of 14 residues. Of the read, only the CDR3 DNA is kept; its 42 bases are in frame from base 1. Worth noting for this clone: Its antigen is unknown. Base qualities are missing; no much larger clone stands one base away.

The sequence was obtained from a human donor with non-small cell lung cancer. The material sequenced was non-adjacent lung tissue. The V gene is TRBV5-1 and the J gene is TRBJ1-5, with 7 bases in between that match TRBD1. This receptor carries the CDR3 CASSLTGGNQPQHF. The bases read TGCGCCAGCAGCCTTACAGGGGGCAATCAGCCCCAGCATTTT. Where the CDR3 stops, the reference TRBV5-1 and TRBJ1-5 genes take over; the full variable domain is KAGVTQTPRYLIKTRGQQVTLSCSPISGHRSVSWYQQTPGQGLQFLFEYFSETQRNKGNFPGRFSGRQFSNSRSEMNVSTLELGDSALYLCASSLTGGNQPQHFGDGTRLSIL.